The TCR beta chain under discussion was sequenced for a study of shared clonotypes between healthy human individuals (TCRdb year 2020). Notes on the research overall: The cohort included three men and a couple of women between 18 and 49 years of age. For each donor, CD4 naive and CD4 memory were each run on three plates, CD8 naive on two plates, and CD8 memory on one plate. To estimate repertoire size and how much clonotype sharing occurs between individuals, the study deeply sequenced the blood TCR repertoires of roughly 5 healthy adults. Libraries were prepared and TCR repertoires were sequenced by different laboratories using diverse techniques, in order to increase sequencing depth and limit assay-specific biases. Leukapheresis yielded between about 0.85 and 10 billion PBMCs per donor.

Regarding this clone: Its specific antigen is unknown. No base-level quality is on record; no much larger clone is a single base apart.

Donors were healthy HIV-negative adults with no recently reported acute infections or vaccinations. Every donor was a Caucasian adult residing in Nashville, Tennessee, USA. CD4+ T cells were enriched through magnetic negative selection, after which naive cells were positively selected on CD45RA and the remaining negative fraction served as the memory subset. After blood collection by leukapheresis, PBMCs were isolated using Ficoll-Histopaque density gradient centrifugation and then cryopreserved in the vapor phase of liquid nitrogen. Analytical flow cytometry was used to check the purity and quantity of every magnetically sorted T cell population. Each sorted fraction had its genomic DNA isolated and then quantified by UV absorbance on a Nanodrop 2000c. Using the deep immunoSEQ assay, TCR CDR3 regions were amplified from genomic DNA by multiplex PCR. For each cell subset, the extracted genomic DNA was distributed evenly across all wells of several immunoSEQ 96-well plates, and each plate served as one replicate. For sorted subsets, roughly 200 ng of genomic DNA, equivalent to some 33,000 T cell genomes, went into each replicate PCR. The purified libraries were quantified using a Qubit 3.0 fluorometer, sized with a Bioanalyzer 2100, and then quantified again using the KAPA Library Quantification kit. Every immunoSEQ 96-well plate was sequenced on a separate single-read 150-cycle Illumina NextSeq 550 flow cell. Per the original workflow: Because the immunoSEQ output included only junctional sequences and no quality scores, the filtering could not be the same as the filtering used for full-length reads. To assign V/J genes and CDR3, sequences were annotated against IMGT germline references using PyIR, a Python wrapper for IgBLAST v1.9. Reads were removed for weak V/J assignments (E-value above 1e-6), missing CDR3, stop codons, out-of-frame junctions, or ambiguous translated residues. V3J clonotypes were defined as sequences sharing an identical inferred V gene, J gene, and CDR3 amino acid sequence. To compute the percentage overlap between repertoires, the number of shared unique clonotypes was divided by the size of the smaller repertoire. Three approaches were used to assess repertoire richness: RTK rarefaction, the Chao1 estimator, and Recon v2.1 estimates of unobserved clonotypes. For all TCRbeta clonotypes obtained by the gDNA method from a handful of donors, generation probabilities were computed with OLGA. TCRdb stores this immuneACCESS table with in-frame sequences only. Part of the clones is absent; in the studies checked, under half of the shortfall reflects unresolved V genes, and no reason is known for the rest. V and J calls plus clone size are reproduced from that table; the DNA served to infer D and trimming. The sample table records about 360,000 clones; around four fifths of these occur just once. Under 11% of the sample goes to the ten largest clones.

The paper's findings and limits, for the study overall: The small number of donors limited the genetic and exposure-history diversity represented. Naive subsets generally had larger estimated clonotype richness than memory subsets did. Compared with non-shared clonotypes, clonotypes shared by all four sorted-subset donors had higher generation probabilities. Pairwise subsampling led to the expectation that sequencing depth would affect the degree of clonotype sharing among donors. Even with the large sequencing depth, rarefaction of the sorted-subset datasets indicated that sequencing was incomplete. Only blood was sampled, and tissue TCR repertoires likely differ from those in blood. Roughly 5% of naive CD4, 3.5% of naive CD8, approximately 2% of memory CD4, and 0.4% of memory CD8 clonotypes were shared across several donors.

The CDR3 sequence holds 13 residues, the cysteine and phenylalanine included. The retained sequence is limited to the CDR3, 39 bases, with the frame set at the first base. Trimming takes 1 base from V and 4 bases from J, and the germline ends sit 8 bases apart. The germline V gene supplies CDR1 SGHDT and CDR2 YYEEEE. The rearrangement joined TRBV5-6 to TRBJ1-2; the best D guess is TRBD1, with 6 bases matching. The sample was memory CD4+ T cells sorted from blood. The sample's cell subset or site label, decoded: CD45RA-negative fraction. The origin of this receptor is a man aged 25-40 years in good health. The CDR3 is CASSLQDSYGYTF. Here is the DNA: TGTGCCAGCAGCTTGCAGGACAGCTATGGCTACACCTTC.